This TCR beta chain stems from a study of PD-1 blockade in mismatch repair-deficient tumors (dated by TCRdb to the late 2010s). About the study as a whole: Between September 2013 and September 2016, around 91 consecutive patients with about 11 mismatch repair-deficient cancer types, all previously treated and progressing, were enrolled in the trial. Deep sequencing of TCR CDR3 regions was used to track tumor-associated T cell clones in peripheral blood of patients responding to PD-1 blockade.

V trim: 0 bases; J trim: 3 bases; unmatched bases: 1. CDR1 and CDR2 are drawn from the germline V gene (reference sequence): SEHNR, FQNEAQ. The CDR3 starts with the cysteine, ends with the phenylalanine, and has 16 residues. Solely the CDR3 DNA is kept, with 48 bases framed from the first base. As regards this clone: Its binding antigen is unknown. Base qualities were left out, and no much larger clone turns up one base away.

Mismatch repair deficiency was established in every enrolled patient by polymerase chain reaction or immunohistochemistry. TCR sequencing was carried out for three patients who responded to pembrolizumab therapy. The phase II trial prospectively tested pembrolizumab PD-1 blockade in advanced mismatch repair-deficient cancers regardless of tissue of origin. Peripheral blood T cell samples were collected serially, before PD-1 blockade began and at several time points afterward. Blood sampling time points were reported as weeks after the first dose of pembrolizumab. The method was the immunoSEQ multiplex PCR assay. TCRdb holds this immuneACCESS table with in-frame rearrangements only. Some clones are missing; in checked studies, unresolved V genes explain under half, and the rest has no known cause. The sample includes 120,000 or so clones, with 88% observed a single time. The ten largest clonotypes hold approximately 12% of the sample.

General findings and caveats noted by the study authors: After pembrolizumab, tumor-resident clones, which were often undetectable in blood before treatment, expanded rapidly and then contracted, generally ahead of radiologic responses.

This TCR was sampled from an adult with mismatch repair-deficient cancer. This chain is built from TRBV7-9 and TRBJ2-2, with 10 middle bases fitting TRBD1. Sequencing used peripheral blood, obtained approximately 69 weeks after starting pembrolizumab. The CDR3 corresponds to CASSLAGTGDTGELFF. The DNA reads TGTGCCAGCAGCTTAGCCGGGACAGGGGACACCGGGGAGCTGTTTTTT.